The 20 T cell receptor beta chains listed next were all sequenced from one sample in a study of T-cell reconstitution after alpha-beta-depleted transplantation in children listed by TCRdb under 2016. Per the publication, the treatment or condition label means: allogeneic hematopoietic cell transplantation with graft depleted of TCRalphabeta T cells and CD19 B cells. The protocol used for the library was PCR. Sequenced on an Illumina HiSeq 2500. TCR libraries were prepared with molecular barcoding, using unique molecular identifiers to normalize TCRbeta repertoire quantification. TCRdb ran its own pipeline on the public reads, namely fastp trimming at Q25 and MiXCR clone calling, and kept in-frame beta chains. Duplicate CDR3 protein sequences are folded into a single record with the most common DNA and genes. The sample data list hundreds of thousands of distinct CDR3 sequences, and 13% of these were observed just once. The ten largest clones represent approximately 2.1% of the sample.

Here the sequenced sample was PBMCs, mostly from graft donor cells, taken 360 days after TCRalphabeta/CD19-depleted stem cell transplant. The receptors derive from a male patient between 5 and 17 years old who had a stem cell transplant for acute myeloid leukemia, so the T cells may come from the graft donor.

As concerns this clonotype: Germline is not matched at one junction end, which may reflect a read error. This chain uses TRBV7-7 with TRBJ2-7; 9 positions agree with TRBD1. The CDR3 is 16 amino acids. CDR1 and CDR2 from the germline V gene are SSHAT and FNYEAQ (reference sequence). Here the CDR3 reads CASSYVWDRETHEQYF. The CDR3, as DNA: TGTGCTAGCAGCTACGTATGGGACAGGGAAACACACGAGCAGTACTTC.

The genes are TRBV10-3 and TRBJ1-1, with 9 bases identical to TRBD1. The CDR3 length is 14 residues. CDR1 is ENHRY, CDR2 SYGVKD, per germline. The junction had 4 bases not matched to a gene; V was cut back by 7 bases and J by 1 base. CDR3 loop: CAITDRGSNTEAFF. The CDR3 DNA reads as TGTGCCATCACTGACAGGGGGTCGAACACTGAAGCTTTCTTT.

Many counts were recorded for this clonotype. CDR3 sequence: CASKKEEGLSEQFF. CDR3 DNA: TGTGCCAGCAAAAAGGAGGAGGGCCTTAGTGAGCAGTTCTTC. The chain combines TRBV7-8 with TRBJ2-1, with D tentatively TRBD2 (6 bases). With 7 bases removed from V and 9 bases from J, the gap between germline ends came to 19 bases. This CDR3 has 14 residues. Germline V gene lookup returns CDR1 SGHVS and CDR2 FQNEAQ.

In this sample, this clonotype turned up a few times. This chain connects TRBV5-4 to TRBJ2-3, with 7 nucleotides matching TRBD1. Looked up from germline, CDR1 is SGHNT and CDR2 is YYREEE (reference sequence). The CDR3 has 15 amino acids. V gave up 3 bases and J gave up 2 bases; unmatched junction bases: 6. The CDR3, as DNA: TGTGCCAGCAGCTCGACAGGGAAAACCACAGATACGCAGTATTTT. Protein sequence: CASSSTGKTTDTQYF.

Here the CDR3 reads CANTRGPYNEQFF. Here the CDR3 DNA reads TGTGCCAACACCCGGGGGCCCTACAATGAGCAGTTCTTC. The rearrangement joins TRBV12-3 or TRBV12-4 to TRBJ2-1; either TRBD1 or TRBD2 may fit D (6 bases each). V lost 10 bases and J 2 bases, leaving 12 bases between the germline ends. This CDR3 contains 13 residues.

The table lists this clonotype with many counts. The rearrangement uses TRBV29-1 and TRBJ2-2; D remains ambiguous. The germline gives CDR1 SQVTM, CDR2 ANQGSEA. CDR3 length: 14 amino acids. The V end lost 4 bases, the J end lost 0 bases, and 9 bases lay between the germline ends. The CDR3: CSVGVFANTGELFF. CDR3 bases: TGCAGCGTTGGGGTGTTCGCGAACACCGGGGAGCTGTTTTTT.

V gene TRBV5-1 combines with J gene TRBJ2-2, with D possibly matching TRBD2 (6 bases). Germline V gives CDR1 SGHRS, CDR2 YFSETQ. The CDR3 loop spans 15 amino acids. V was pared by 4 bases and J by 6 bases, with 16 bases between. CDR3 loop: CASSPGLVLAGELFF. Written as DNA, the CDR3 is TGCGCCAGCAGCCCGGGACTCGTCCTGGCCGGGGAGCTGTTTTTT. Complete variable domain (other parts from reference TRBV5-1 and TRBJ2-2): KAGVTQTPRYLIKTRGQQVTLSCSPISGHRSVSWYQQTPGQGLQFLFEYFSETQRNKGNFPGRFSGRQFSNSRSEMNVSTLELGDSALYLCASSPGLVLAGELFFGEGSRLTVL.

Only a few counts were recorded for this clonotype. CDR3 in DNA: TGCAGTGCTAGTATAGGCTACGAGCAGTACTTC. This encodes CSASIGYEQYF. The rearrangement links TRBV20-1 to TRBJ2-7, with D hard to call. Trimming removed 3 bases at V and 3 bases at J, with 6 bases between. CDR3 size: 11 residues. Germline CDR1 DFQATT, CDR2 SNEGSKA (reference sequence).

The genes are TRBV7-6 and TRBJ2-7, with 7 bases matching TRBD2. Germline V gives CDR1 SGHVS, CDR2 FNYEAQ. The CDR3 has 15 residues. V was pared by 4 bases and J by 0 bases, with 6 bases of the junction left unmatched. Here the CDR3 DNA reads TGTGCCAGCAGCTCACTAGCGCTCAGCTCCTACGAGCAGTACTTC. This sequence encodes CASSSLALSSYEQYF. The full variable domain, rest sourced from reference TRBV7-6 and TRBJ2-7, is GAGVSQSPRYKVTKRGQDVALRCDPISGHVSLYWYRQALGQGPEFLTYFNYEAQQDKSGLPNDRFSAERPEGSISTLTIQRTEQRDSAMYRCASSSLALSSYEQYFGPGTRLTVT.

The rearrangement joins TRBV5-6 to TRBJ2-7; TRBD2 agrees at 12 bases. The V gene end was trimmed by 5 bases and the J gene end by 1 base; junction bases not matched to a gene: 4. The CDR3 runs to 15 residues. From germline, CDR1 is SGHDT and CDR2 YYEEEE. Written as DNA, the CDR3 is TGTGCCAGCAGTCCTAGCGGGAGGGTTTCCTACGAGCAGTACTTC. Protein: CASSPSGRVSYEQYF. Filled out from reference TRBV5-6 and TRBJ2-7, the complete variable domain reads DAGVTQSPTHLIKTRGQQVTLRCSPKSGHDTVSWYQQALGQGPQFIFQYYEEEERQRGNFPDRFSGHQFPNYSSELNVNALLLGDSALYLCASSPSGRVSYEQYFGPGTRLTVT.

CDR3 residues: CSVEVRAYEQYF. As DNA, the CDR3 is TGCAGCGTTGAAGTCAGAGCCTACGAGCAGTACTTC. This chain links TRBV29-1 with TRBJ2-7; D call uncertain. The CDR3 runs to 12 residues. Germline values: CDR1 SQVTM, CDR2 ANQGSEA. Trimming removed 1 base from V and 2 bases from J, with 6 bases in between.

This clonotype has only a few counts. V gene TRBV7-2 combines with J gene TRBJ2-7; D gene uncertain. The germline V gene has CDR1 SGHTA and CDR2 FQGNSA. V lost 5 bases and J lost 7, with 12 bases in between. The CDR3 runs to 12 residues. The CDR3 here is CASSPESWEQYF. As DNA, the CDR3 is TGTGCCAGCAGCCCGGAGAGTTGGGAGCAGTACTTC.

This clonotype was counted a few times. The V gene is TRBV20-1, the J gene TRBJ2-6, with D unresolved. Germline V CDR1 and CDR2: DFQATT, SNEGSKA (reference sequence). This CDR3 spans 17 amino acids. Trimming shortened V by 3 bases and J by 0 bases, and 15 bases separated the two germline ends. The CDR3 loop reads CSARWAFTLSGANVLTF. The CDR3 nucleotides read TGCAGTGCTAGGTGGGCCTTTACCCTCTCTGGGGCCAACGTCCTGACTTTC.

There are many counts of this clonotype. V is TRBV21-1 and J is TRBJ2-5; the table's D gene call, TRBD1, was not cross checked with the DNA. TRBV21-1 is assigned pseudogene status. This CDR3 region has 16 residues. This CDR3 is CASSKGDSKLEETQYF. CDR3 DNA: TGTGCCAGCAGTAAAGGGGACAGCAAACTTGAAGAGACCCAGTACTTC.

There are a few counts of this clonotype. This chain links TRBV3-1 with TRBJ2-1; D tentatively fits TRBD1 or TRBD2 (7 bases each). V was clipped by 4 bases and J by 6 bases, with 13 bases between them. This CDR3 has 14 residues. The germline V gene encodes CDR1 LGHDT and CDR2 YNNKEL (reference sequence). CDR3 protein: CASSRGQRGNEQFF. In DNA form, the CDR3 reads TGTGCCAGCAGCCGGGGACAGCGGGGCAATGAGCAGTTCTTC.

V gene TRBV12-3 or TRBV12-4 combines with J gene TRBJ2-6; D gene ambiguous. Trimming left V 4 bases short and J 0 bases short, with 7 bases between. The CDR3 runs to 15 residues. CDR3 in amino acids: CASSYPGSGANVLTF. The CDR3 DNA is TGTGCCAGCAGTTACCCTGGCTCTGGGGCCAACGTCCTGACTTTC.

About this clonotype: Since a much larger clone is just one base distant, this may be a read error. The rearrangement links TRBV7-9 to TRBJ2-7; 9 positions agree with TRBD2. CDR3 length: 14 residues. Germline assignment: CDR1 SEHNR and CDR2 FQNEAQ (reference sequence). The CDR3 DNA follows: TGTGCCAGCAGCCCAGGGACTAGCTGGGACGAGCATTACTTC. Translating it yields CASSPGTSWDEHYF.

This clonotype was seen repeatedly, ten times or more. CDR3 loop: CASSQVGLAGEQYF. The CDR3, as DNA: TGCGCCAGCAGCCAAGTGGGACTAGCGGGCGAGCAGTACTTC. This chain joins TRBV4-3 and TRBJ2-7; 12 bases are a match to TRBD2. This CDR3 has 14 residues. Germline lookup yields CDR1 LGHNA and CDR2 YSLEER. Germline trimming cut 1 base from V and 6 bases from J; bases unmatched to any gene: 1.

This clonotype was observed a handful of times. The CDR3 nucleotides read TGCGCCAGCAGCTTGCACAGGGCTAATTCACCCCTCCACTTT. Translated, it gives CASSLHRANSPLHF. The genes are TRBV5-1 and TRBJ1-6; D may be TRBD1 (6 bases). V lost 1 base and J 6 bases, leaving 8 bases between the germline ends. Germline CDR1 reads SGHRS; CDR2 reads YFSETQ. The CDR3 runs 14 residues.

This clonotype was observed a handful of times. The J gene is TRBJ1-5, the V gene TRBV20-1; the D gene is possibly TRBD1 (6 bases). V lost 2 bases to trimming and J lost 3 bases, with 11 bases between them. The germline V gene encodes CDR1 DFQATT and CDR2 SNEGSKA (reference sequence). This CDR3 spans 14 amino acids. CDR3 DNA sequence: TGCAGTGCTAGATGGCAGGGGTTCAATCAGCCCCAGCATTTT. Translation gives CSARWQGFNQPQHF.